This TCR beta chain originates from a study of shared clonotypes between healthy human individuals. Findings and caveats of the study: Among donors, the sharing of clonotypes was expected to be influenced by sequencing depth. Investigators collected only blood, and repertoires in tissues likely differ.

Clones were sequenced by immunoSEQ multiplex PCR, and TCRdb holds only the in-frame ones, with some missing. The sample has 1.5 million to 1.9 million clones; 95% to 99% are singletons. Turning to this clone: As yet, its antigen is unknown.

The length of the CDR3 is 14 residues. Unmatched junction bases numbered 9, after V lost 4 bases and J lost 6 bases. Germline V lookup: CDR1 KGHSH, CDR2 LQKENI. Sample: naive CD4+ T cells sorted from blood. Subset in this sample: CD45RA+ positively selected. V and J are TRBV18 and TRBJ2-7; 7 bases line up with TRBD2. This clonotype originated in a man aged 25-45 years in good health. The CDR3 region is CASSLSGTTLEQYF. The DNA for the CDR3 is TGTGCCAGCTCACTTTCAGGGACTACCCTCGAGCAGTACTTC.